The 3 T cell receptor beta chains below come from one sample, sequenced in a study of T cell changes during pregnancy in multiple sclerosis. Produced via immunoSEQ multiplex PCR; TCRdb's table is partial and in-frame only. In the table there are about 53,000 clones, around nine tenths of which are singletons. The source material was CD8+ T cells from peripheral blood mononuclear cells, sampled before pregnancy. The receptors here all came from a female donor with multiple sclerosis, enrolled in a pregnancy study.

The gene calls are TRBV4-1 and TRBJ2-7, with TRBD2 matching 11 bases. The CDR3 consists of 16 residues. Trimming at V came to 3 bases and at J to 3 bases, leaving 7 bases not matched to a gene. Germline V lookup: CDR1 MGHRA, CDR2 YSYEKL. CDR3 region: CASSHTGTSGNYEQYF. The CDR3 nucleotides read TGCGCCAGCAGCCATACAGGGACTAGCGGTAACTACGAGCAGTACTTC.

The CDR3 region is CASSVMAGEDEQYF. CDR3 sequence (DNA): TGCGCCAGCAGCGTAATGGCGGGGGAAGACGAGCAGTACTTC. V and J are TRBV4-1 and TRBJ2-7; TRBD2 matches 7 bases. J was trimmed by 5 bases and V by 5 bases; bases with no gene match: 9. The CDR3 runs 14 residues. Germline lookup yields CDR1 MGHRA and CDR2 YSYEKL.

J is TRBJ1-4 and V is TRBV11-2; D gene ambiguous. V was shortened by 4 bases and J by 0 bases, with 6 bases between the two germline ends. The CDR3 is 14 amino acids. Looked up from germline, CDR1 is SGHAT and CDR2 is FQNNGV. CDR3 coding DNA: TGTGCCAGCAGCTCATCCACAACTAATGAAAAACTGTTTTTT. Translation: CASSSSTTNEKLFF. Complete variable domain (other parts from reference TRBV11-2 and TRBJ1-4): EAGVAQSPRYKIIEKRQSVAFWCNPISGHATLYWYQQILGQGPKLLIQFQNNGVVDDSQLPKDRFSAERLKGVDSTLKIQPAKLEDSAVYLCASSSSTTNEKLFFGSGTQLSVL.